The 32 T cell receptor beta chains reported below all come from one sample, sequenced in a study of T cells after yellow fever vaccination. TCRdb analysed the 5' RACE reads with MiXCR anew, one entry per CDR3 protein. The sample carries about 630,000 distinct CDR3 sequences, around 12% recorded once. Sequencing was performed on PBMCs, taken on the day of the yellow fever booster vaccination. The receptors were gathered from a man in his thirties or forties who received the YFV17D yellow fever vaccine.

This chain joins TRBV6-4 and TRBJ2-6; D is perhaps TRBD1 or TRBD2 (6 bases each). The CDR3 runs to 16 residues. Germline assignment: CDR1 MRHNA and CDR2 SNTAGT. Trimming stripped 5 bases from V and 2 bases from J, with 13 bases between. The CDR3 loop is CASSPEGGAGANVLTF. The CDR3 DNA is TGTGCCAGCAGTCCCGAGGGGGGCGCTGGGGCCAACGTCCTGACTTTC.

This clonotype was seen at least ten times. The chain employs TRBV18 and TRBJ2-1, with 10 bases fitting TRBD2. The germline V gene encodes CDR1 KGHSH and CDR2 LQKENI. The CDR3 loop spans 15 amino acids. J gave up 0 bases and V 5 bases, and 1 base lay outside the gene matches. The CDR3 sequence: CASSGLAASYNEQFF. The DNA for the CDR3 is TGTGCCAGCTCAGGACTAGCGGCCTCCTACAATGAGCAGTTCTTC.

This clonotype turned up a few times. The V call is TRBV7-9, the J call TRBJ2-7; possibly TRBD2 for D (5 bases). Trimming pared 5 bases from V and 7 bases from J, leaving 18 bases between. The germline V gene has CDR1 SEHNR and CDR2 FQNEAQ (reference sequence). There are 14 residues in the CDR3. The CDR3 DNA sequence: TGTGCCAGCAGCCCCCTAGCAGCTTGGGATGAGCAGTACTTC. This translates into CASSPLAAWDEQYF.

This clonotype was counted between two and nine times. A read error may explain this, as a much larger clone is one base away. CDR3 sequence reads: CASSAGGFGTVELFF. CDR3 nucleotides: TGTGCCAGCAGCGCGGGGGGTTTTGGCACCGTGGAGCTGTTTTTT. The genes are TRBV9 and TRBJ2-2; 7 bases match TRBD2. The CDR3 totals 15 residues. Germline V gene data show CDR1 as SGDLS and CDR2 as YYNGEE.

The sample holds many counts of this clonotype. V gene TRBV7-8 combines with J gene TRBJ2-5, with TRBD1 matching 10 bases. V was pared by 5 bases and J by 5 bases, with 11 bases of the junction left unmatched. Germline V CDR1 and CDR2: SGHVS, FQNEAQ. This CDR3 is 16 amino acids long. This CDR3 reads CASSGSGTGDFETQYF. In DNA form, the CDR3 reads TGTGCCAGCAGCGGATCCGGGACAGGGGATTTCGAGACCCAGTACTTC. Complete variable domain (other parts from reference TRBV7-8 and TRBJ2-5): GAGVSQSPRYKVAKRGQDVALRCDPISGHVSLFWYQQALGQGPEFLTYFQNEAQLDKSGLPSDRFFAERPEGSVSTLKIQRTQQEDSAVYLCASSGSGTGDFETQYFGPGTRLLVL.

A few counts support this clonotype. The CDR3, as DNA: TGTGCCAGCAGCTTCCGGGCACGCACAGATACGCAGTATTTT. It codes for CASSFRARTDTQYF. V and J are TRBV7-2 and TRBJ2-3, with unresolved D. Germline lookup yields CDR1 SGHTA and CDR2 FQGNSA. The CDR3 consists of 14 residues. V was clipped by 3 bases and J by 1 base, with 8 bases between them.

This clonotype was recorded many times. This chain uses TRBV7-9 with TRBJ1-1; 10 nucleotides line up with TRBD1. CDR1 and CDR2 (germline): SEHNR, FQNEAQ (reference sequence). V shed 5 bases and J 5 bases; nucleotides not matched to a gene: 2. There are 13 residues in the CDR3. Written as DNA, the CDR3 is TGTGCCAGCAGCAGGGACAGGGGTACTGAAGCTTTCTTT. This sequence encodes CASSRDRGTEAFF.

This clonotype was detected a few times. The chain links TRBV11-2 to TRBJ2-5; 7 bases match TRBD2. CDR1 is SGHAT and CDR2 is FQNNGV in the germline V gene. The V gene end was trimmed by 7 bases and the J gene end by 5 bases; junction bases not matched to a gene: 7. The CDR3 loop spans 13 amino acids. CDR3 amino acids: CASINFGGETQYF. The DNA for the CDR3 is TGTGCCAGCATTAACTTCGGGGGGGAGACCCAGTACTTC.

The chain carries TRBV6-1 and TRBJ2-5; 9 nucleotides line up with TRBD2. The junction had 9 bases not matched to a gene; V was cut back by 6 bases and J by 4 bases. Germline assignment: CDR1 MNHNS and CDR2 SASEGT. CDR3 length: 15 residues. The CDR3 coding sequence is TGTGCCAGCAGACCCCAAGAACTAGCGGGAGAGACCCAGTACTTC. Translation: CASRPQELAGETQYF.

The chain has TRBV6-1 and TRBJ2-3, with D possibly matching TRBD2 (6 bases). Between the trimmed V and J ends, which lost 6 bases and 6 bases, there was a span of 13 bases. The CDR3 consists of 13 residues. The germline V gene encodes CDR1 MNHNS and CDR2 SASEGT. Here the CDR3 reads CASRTGRWDTQYF. As DNA, the CDR3 is TGTGCCAGCAGAACCGGGAGATGGGATACGCAGTATTTT.

The chain uses TRBV24-1 and TRBJ2-5; D might be TRBD2 (5 bases). CDR1 is KGHDR and CDR2 is SFDVKD in the germline V gene. V was cut by 0 bases and J by 5 bases, with 27 bases left in between. There are 20 residues in the CDR3. The CDR3 protein is CATSDLADWRALRVGETQYF. DNA for the CDR3: TGTGCCACCAGTGATTTGGCGGACTGGAGAGCCTTAAGAGTGGGGGAGACCCAGTACTTC.

This chain links TRBV11-2 with TRBJ2-5; TRBD1 matches 8 bases. The CDR3 is 13 residues long. Per the germline V gene, CDR1 is SGHAT and CDR2 is FQNNGV. V was clipped by 5 bases and J by 5 bases; unmatched bases: 4. CDR3 protein: CASSTRDRETQYF. The CDR3 nucleotides read TGTGCCAGCAGCACTAGGGACAGGGAGACCCAGTACTTC.

There are a few counts of this clonotype. The genes are TRBV6-5 and TRBJ2-7; D might be TRBD2 (5 bases). V shed 0 bases and J shed 7 bases, with 10 bases lying between them. Germline V lookup: CDR1 MNHEY, CDR2 SVGAGI. This CDR3 has 13 residues. CDR3 loop: CASSYSRGWEQYF. The CDR3 coding sequence is TGTGCCAGCAGTTACTCGAGAGGGTGGGAGCAGTACTTC.

This clonotype has only a few counts. J is TRBJ1-3 and V is TRBV4-3; D perhaps matches TRBD1 (6 bases). The CDR3 spans 15 residues. Germline assignment: CDR1 LGHNA and CDR2 YSLEER. The V end lost 5 bases, the J end lost 4 bases, and 15 bases lay between the germline ends. The CDR3 DNA is TGCGCCAGCAGCTATACGCAAGGGACAGGAAACACCATATATTTT. Its translation is CASSYTQGTGNTIYF.

The CDR3 here is CSTRTGNNSPLHF. The CDR3 DNA is TGCAGCACGAGGACAGGAAATAATTCACCCCTCCACTTT. This sequence joins TRBV29-1 and TRBJ1-6, with 7 bases lining up with TRBD1. This CDR3 is 13 amino acids long. The J segment lost 5 bases and the V segment lost 8 bases, leaving 6 bases of the junction unmatched. Germline V gives CDR1 SQVTM, CDR2 ANQGSEA.

The chain combines TRBV7-2 with TRBJ1-6, with D unresolved. CDR1 and CDR2 from the germline V gene are SGHTA and FQGNSA. V gave up 5 bases and J gave up 8 bases, with 10 bases separating them. The CDR3 has 13 amino acids. CDR3 loop: CASSPRRDSPLHF. The CDR3 DNA sequence: TGTGCCAGCAGCCCCCGACGGGATTCACCCCTCCACTTT.

As to this clonotype: The junction shows a germline mismatch at one end, possibly a read error. The chain couples TRBV23-1 to TRBJ1-5; D is uncertain. TRBV23-1 is an ORF, with its function uncertain. The CDR3 has 13 residues. Here the CDR3 DNA reads TGCGCCAGCAGTCAGTCGGGCAACCAGCCCCAGCATTTT. It translates to CASSQSGNQPQHF.

The V gene is TRBV7-8, the J gene TRBJ2-7; 10 bases are a match to TRBD2. The CDR3 is 15 residues long. Germline assignment: CDR1 SGHVS and CDR2 FQNEAQ. With 1 base clipped from V and 6 bases from J, the junction kept 6 bases outside the gene matches. CDR3 nucleotide sequence: TGTGCCAGCAGCTTAGTTCGGCTAGCGGGAGCCGAGCAGTACTTC. It translates to CASSLVRLAGAEQYF.

The chain carries TRBV5-4 and TRBJ2-5; weak D call: TRBD1 (5 bases). Trimming pared 2 bases from V and 3 bases from J, leaving 11 bases between. In germline, CDR1 is SGHNT, CDR2 YYREEE (reference sequence). The CDR3 sequence is 14 residues long. CDR3 bases: TGTGCCAGCAGCTTTCCCACAGGAGAAGAGACCCAGTACTTC. This sequence encodes CASSFPTGEETQYF.

As concerns this clonotype: At one end, the junction sequence differs from germline, possibly due to a read error. This sequence joins TRBV12-3 or TRBV12-4 and TRBJ2-1; D not certain. The CDR3 consists of 11 residues. DNA of the CDR3: TGTGCCAGCAGTTTTTCTAGGGCCAAGATCTTC. Translation gives CASSFSRAKIF.

The chain is built from TRBV20-1 and TRBJ2-3; 11 bases map to TRBD2. The CDR3 has 15 residues. CDR1 is DFQATT and CDR2 is SNEGSKA in the germline V gene (reference sequence). Trimming removed 6 bases from V and 5 bases from J; junction bases left unmatched: 10. DNA for the CDR3: TGCAGTGCCCACGGACTAGCGGGTTTTGGAGATACGCAGTATTTT. This encodes CSAHGLAGFGDTQYF.

Here the CDR3 DNA reads TGTGCCAGCACCCAGACACTAGCGGGGGTCGGTGAGCAGTTCTTC. Protein: CASTQTLAGVGEQFF. V is TRBV3-1 and J is TRBJ2-1, with 11 bases identical to TRBD2. Germline V gene sequence: CDR1 LGHDT, CDR2 YNNKEL (reference sequence). This CDR3 has 15 residues. Unmatched junction bases numbered 11, after V lost 7 bases and J lost 9 bases.

This clonotype was observed a handful of times. The genes are TRBV20-1 and TRBJ2-3; D is undetermined. The CDR3 length is 13 residues. Trimming cost V 5 bases and J 2 bases, with 11 bases left between them. Per the germline V gene, CDR1 is DFQATT and CDR2 is SNEGSKA (reference sequence). CDR3 protein: CSAAETTTDTQYF. The CDR3 coding sequence is TGCAGTGCTGCGGAAACTACCACAGATACGCAGTATTTT.

The chain uses TRBV7-9 and TRBJ1-1; D is ambiguous. Trimming took 6 bases from V and 1 from J, leaving 15 bases between them. The CDR3 has 15 residues. Germline CDR1 and CDR2: SEHNR and FQNEAQ (reference sequence). As DNA, the CDR3 is TGTGCCAGCAGTCTACCCCGGAAACGGAACACTGAAGCTTTCTTT. Translation: CASSLPRKRNTEAFF.

This clonotype has just one count. The chain combines TRBV29-1 with TRBJ2-7, with 7 bases lining up with TRBD1. The CDR3 is 12 residues long. Germline CDR1 and CDR2: SQVTM and ANQGSEA. V lost 0 bases, J lost 8 bases, and 4 bases stayed unmatched. The CDR3 loop is CSVEEQGTQQYF. The DNA of the CDR3 is TGCAGCGTTGAAGAACAGGGGACCCAGCAGTACTTC.

V is TRBV5-1 and J is TRBJ2-3, with a weak D call TRBD1 (5 bases). CDR1 is SGHRS, CDR2 YFSETQ, per germline. The CDR3 consists of 14 residues. Trimming pared 6 bases from V and 1 base from J, leaving 12 bases between. The CDR3 nucleotides read TGCGCCAGCACCTGGGGCGGCCGCACAGATACGCAGTATTTT. Its translation: CASTWGGRTDTQYF.

This clonotype was seen more than once but under ten times. The gene calls are TRBV7-2 and TRBJ2-1; 11 bases map to TRBD2. This CDR3 has 17 amino acids. The V segment lost 2 bases and the J segment 4 bases; nucleotides outside the gene matches: 7. Germline loops: CDR1 SGHTA, CDR2 FQGNSA. CDR3 sequence reads: CASSLWEGTSGYNEQFF. In DNA form, the CDR3 reads TGTGCCAGCAGCTTATGGGAAGGGACTAGCGGTTACAATGAGCAGTTCTTC.

This clonotype was picked up many times. The chain employs TRBV4-1 and TRBJ2-1; D remains unclear. V lost 0 bases and J lost 13, with 7 bases in between. Germline V gene sequence: CDR1 MGHRA, CDR2 YSYEKL. This CDR3 has 11 amino acids. As DNA, the CDR3 is TGCGCCAGCAGCCAAGAAGGAAAACAGTTCTTC. As protein: CASSQEGKQFF.

In this sample, this clonotype turned up a few times. The chain joins TRBV5-1 to TRBJ2-4; no reliable D call. This CDR3 is 14 amino acids long. CDR1 and CDR2 from the germline V gene are SGHRS and YFSETQ. V was shortened by 4 bases and J by 0 bases, with 8 bases between the two germline ends. This chain's CDR3 is CASSPTPAKNIQYF. For the CDR3, the DNA is TGCGCCAGCAGCCCTACACCAGCCAAAAACATTCAGTACTTC. Full variable domain (missing parts from reference TRBV5-1 and TRBJ2-4): KAGVTQTPRYLIKTRGQQVTLSCSPISGHRSVSWYQQTPGQGLQFLFEYFSETQRNKGNFPGRFSGRQFSNSRSEMNVSTLELGDSALYLCASSPTPAKNIQYFGAGTRLSVL.

This clonotype appeared a few times. The chain is built from TRBV7-2 and TRBJ1-2, with D unclear. The CDR3 has 13 residues. The V gene's germline CDR1 is SGHTA and CDR2 FQGNSA. V was trimmed by 1 base and J by 8 bases, leaving 11 bases between them. CDR3 in DNA: TGTGCCAGCAGCTTAGAGTCGGTCCGCGGCTACACCTTC. This translates into CASSLESVRGYTF. The whole variable domain, remainder taken from reference TRBV7-2 and TRBJ1-2, is GAGVSQSPSNKVTEKGKDVELRCDPISGHTALYWYRQSLGQGLEFLIYFQGNSAPDKSGLPSDRFSAERTGGSVSTLTIQRTQQEDSAVYLCASSLESVRGYTFGSGTRLTVV.

This clonotype was detected a few times. The chain joins TRBV29-1 to TRBJ2-3; D is unresolved. The CDR3 runs 15 residues. The V gene's germline CDR1 is SQVTM and CDR2 ANQGSEA. The ends were cut back, 4 bases at V and 3 bases at J, with 17 bases in the middle. In nucleotides, the CDR3 is TGCAGCGTTGTTCCGCGGCATCCACAGACAGATACGCAGTATTTT. Translated: CSVVPRHPQTDTQYF.

Comments on this clonotype: The junction shows a germline mismatch at one end, possibly a read error. The V and J genes are TRBV24-1 and TRBJ1-2, with TRBD1 matching over 9 bases. This CDR3 contains 16 residues. The germline V gene encodes CDR1 KGHDR and CDR2 SFDVKD. CDR3 nucleotide sequence: TGTGCCACCAGTGATTTCCGGGCACAGGGGGCGTATGGCGACACCTTC. Protein product: CATSDFRAQGAYGDTF.